One T cell receptor (beta chain) is described in this entry. Its target is unknown. This entry comes from a study of T cell responses to AZD1222 COVID-19 vaccine. Study-wide findings and caveats: Vaccine-associated CD4 TCRs spanned spike, dominant at 160-218 and 743-854. Repertoires in all cases were sampled only once the peak T cell response had passed.

Germline assignment: CDR1 SGHRS and CDR2 YFSETQ. V trimming: 4 bases; J trimming: 6 bases; junction bases outside the gene matches: 11. CDR3 length equals 15 residues. TCRdb keeps only in-frame clones here, not all; method: immunoSEQ multiplex PCR. The table includes about 180,000 clones, around 88% detected once. Specimen: peripheral blood, collected 28 days after the second AZD1222 dose. This TCR came from an adult who received the AZD1222 COVID-19 vaccine. The chain couples TRBV5-1 to TRBJ2-3; 7 bases agree with TRBD1. CDR3 sequence (DNA): TGCGCCAGCAGCCGGACAGGATTTGCGTCGGATACGCAGTATTTT. Its translation is CASSRTGFASDTQYF.